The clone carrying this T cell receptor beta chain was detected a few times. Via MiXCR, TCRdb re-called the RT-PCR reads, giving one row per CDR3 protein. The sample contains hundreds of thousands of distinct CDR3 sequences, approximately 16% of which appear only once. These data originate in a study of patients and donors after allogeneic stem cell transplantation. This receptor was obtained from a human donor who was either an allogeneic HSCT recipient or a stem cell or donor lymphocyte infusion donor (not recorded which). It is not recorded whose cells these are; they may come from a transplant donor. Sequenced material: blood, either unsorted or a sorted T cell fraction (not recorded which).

The CDR3 sequence is CSANRGNNYGYTF. The CDR3 nucleotides read TGCAGTGCTAACAGGGGGAATAACTATGGCTACACCTTC. The chain joins TRBV20-1 to TRBJ1-2; 8 nucleotides align to TRBD1. V dropped 4 bases and J dropped 1; count of bases not matched to a gene: 2. The germline V gene has CDR1 DFQATT and CDR2 SNEGSKA (reference sequence). This CDR3 contains 13 residues.